Each of the 23 T cell receptor beta chains below was sequenced from the same sample in a study of vaccination and CD4 T cells after COVID-19. These receptors lack a known antigen. The treatment here: roughly 10-day PBMC culture with coronavirus spike peptide pools or control peptides (ViraFEST assay). Sequenced with the Oncomine TCR Beta short-read assay was DNA taken from cultured CD4+ T cells. TCRdb called the PCR reads again in MiXCR, with one record for every CDR3 protein. This repertoire shows more than 10,000 distinct CDR3 sequences, around 76% found once; its top ten account for more than 20%. The source material was CD4+ T cells from blood, cultured in vitro. These receptors were obtained from a human donor who had recovered from COVID-19.

The rearrangement links TRBV6-1 to TRBJ2-5; a weak D match, TRBD2 (5 bases). Per the germline V gene, CDR1 is MNHNS and CDR2 is SASEGT. The length of the CDR3 is 11 residues. The V gene lost 10 bases and the J gene lost 5 bases, with 11 bases spanning the gap. The CDR3 reads CATRAVETQYF. The CDR3 coding sequence is TGTGCCACCCGAGCGGTGGAGACCCAGTACTTC.

This clonotype was detected a few times. This chain connects TRBV20-1 to TRBJ2-3; 8 bases are a match to TRBD2. Germline CDR1 DFQATT, CDR2 SNEGSKA (reference sequence). There are 18 residues in the CDR3. Germline trimming cut 1 base from V and 0 bases from J; bases unmatched to any gene: 12. As DNA, the CDR3 is TGCAGTGCTAGAGGATTTGTGGCGGGAGGACCTAGCACAGATACGCAGTATTTT. It yields the protein CSARGFVAGGPSTDTQYF.

This chain uses TRBV7-2 with TRBJ2-2; maybe TRBD2 (6 bases). V was cut by 4 bases and J by 5 bases, with 23 bases left in between. The germline CDR1 and CDR2 sequences are SGHTA and FQGNSA. This CDR3 contains 18 residues. The CDR3 DNA follows: TGTGCCAGCAGCTCAAGGGTGGGTCTAGCGTTTAGAACCGGGGAGCTGTTTTTT. This sequence encodes CASSSRVGLAFRTGELFF.

The V and J genes are TRBV6-1 and TRBJ1-2; tentative D call: TRBD1 (5 bases). V dropped 7 bases and J dropped 6 bases, with 18 bases sitting between them. Germline V lookup: CDR1 MNHNS, CDR2 SASEGT. The CDR3 consists of 14 residues. CDR3 residues: CASTQRRRGDGYTF. DNA of the CDR3: TGTGCCAGCACCCAACGGCGAAGGGGAGATGGCTACACCTTC.

This chain uses TRBV11-1 with TRBJ2-1; 12 positions match TRBD2. V shed 5 bases, J shed 5 bases, and the junction held 7 bases outside the gene matches. The CDR3 runs to 16 residues. Germline-derived CDR1 and CDR2 are SGHAT and FQDESV (reference sequence). The CDR3 bases are TGTGCCAGCAGCATCGGGACTAGCGGGCGCCACAATGAGCAGTTCTTC. Protein sequence: CASSIGTSGRHNEQFF.

The V gene is TRBV27, the J gene TRBJ1-4, with a possible D match to TRBD1 (5 bases). The CDR3 runs to 15 residues. Germline V gene lookup returns CDR1 MNHEY and CDR2 SMNVEV (reference sequence). Trimming took 6 bases from V and 8 from J, leaving 19 bases between them. CDR3 coding DNA: TGTGCCAGCAGCAACCGGGCCCCGGGGGGGGAAAAACTGTTTTTT. Translating it yields CASSNRAPGGEKLFF.

The J gene is TRBJ2-2, the V gene TRBV4-1; 8 nucleotides agree with TRBD1. The CDR3 length is 15 residues. V lost 3 bases and J lost 5; bases outside the gene matches: 5. CDR1 is MGHRA, CDR2 YSYEKL, per germline. The CDR3 reads CASSHGTGDTGELFF. Written as DNA, the CDR3 is TGCGCCAGCAGCCATGGGACAGGAGATACCGGGGAGCTGTTTTTT.

By its share, this clonotype is large. The chain links TRBV7-2 to TRBJ1-1; TRBD1 matches at 12 bases. Germline loops: CDR1 SGHTA, CDR2 FQGNSA. The ends lost 5 bases at V and 1 base at J; junction bases unmatched: 11. The CDR3 spans 18 residues. CDR3 DNA: TGTGCCAGCAGCCCCTCCACCGGGACAGGGGGCCCGAACACTGAAGCTTTCTTT. It yields the protein CASSPSTGTGGPNTEAFF.

The rearrangement joins TRBV7-9 to TRBJ1-1, with D possibly matching TRBD1 (5 bases). The CDR3 has 15 amino acids. The germline gives CDR1 SEHNR, CDR2 FQNEAQ (reference sequence). V was cut by 5 bases and J by 0 bases, with 13 bases left in between. This CDR3 reads CASSPLGLMNTEAFF. CDR3 DNA: TGTGCCAGCAGCCCTTTGGGGCTCATGAACACTGAAGCTTTCTTT.

V is TRBV20-1 and J is TRBJ1-5; TRBD1 aligns across 12 bases. Trimming at V came to 6 bases and at J to 6 bases, leaving 21 bases not matched to a gene. The CDR3 length is 19 residues. Per germline, CDR1 DFQATT and CDR2 SNEGSKA (reference sequence). CDR3 sequence: CSADRRGQGARQRGQPQHF. The CDR3 bases are TGCAGTGCCGATAGACGGGGACAGGGGGCGCGACAGAGGGGTCAGCCCCAGCATTTT.

For the CDR3, the DNA is TGCGCCAGCAGCCAAGATCTGGACAGGCCCTACGAGCAGTACTTC. It translates to CASSQDLDRPYEQYF. The chain links TRBV4-1 to TRBJ2-7; TRBD1 aligns across 7 bases. Germline CDR1 is MGHRA and CDR2 is YSYEKL. The CDR3 is 15 residues long. V shed 0 bases and J 2 bases; nucleotides not matched to a gene: 4.

The rearrangement links TRBV7-9 to TRBJ2-5; the match to TRBD2 covers 11 bases. Germline CDR1 is SEHNR and CDR2 is FQNEAQ (reference sequence). This CDR3 region has 15 residues. J was trimmed by 2 bases and V by 5 bases; bases with no gene match: 4. The CDR3, as DNA: TGTGCCAGCAGCCAAAGACTAGCGGGACAAGAGACCCAGTACTTC. This codes for CASSQRLAGQETQYF.

The chain joins TRBV19 to TRBJ1-1; D unclear. CDR1 and CDR2 (germline): LNHDA, SQIVND (reference sequence). The CDR3 extends over 13 amino acids. V shed 1 base and J shed 1 base, with 4 bases lying between them. The CDR3 sequence is CASSIGGNTEAFF. In nucleotides, the CDR3 is TGTGCCAGTAGTATAGGCGGGAACACTGAAGCTTTCTTT.

J is TRBJ1-6 and V is TRBV6-2 or TRBV6-3, with D unresolved. This CDR3 has 11 amino acids. CDR1 is MNHEY and CDR2 is SVGEGT in the germline V gene. V gave up 1 base and J gave up 14 bases, with 6 bases separating them. CDR3 coding DNA: TGTGCCAGCAGTTACTTGGAGGCCCTCCACTTT. This codes for CASSYLEALHF.

This chain joins TRBV20-1 and TRBJ1-3; possible D gene TRBD1, 6 bases. This CDR3 region has 13 residues. The germline gives CDR1 DFQATT, CDR2 SNEGSKA (reference sequence). V was shortened by 3 bases and J by 3 bases, with 9 bases between the two germline ends. The CDR3 DNA sequence: TGCAGTGCTAGGAAGGGGGATGGAAACACCATATATTTT. This gives the protein CSARKGDGNTIYF.

A single count supports this clonotype. The chain has TRBV4-1 and TRBJ1-5; D gene ambiguous. The CDR3 has 14 residues. V shed 3 bases and J shed 12 bases, with 18 bases lying between them. Germline lookup yields CDR1 MGHRA and CDR2 YSYEKL. Here the CDR3 DNA reads TGCGCCAGCAGCCAGGGTTTAGCCGCACGGCACCAGCATTTT. Protein sequence: CASSQGLAARHQHF.

V is TRBV11-2 and J is TRBJ1-5; D is unclear. V lost 5 bases and J lost 4, with 9 bases in between. Germline CDR1 is SGHAT and CDR2 is FQNNGV. CDR3 length: 13 amino acids. DNA of the CDR3: TGTGCCAGCAGCAGAGGGTGGAATCAGCCCCAGCATTTT. This encodes CASSRGWNQPQHF.

The J gene is TRBJ1-6, the V gene TRBV4-2; D is unresolved. Germline CDR1 reads LGHNA; CDR2 reads YNFKEQ. This CDR3 spans 15 amino acids. V was clipped by 0 bases and J by 5 bases, with 8 bases between them. The CDR3 sequence is CASSQDRGHNSPLHF. The CDR3 nucleotides read TGTGCCAGCAGCCAAGACCGGGGTCATAATTCACCCCTCCACTTT.

CDR3 DNA sequence: TGTGCCAGCTTCAAGCAGGGGGCTGCCACAGATACGCAGTATTTT. Translating it yields CASFKQGAATDTQYF. The chain employs TRBV7-8 and TRBJ2-3, with 8 bases that match TRBD1. This CDR3 is 15 amino acids long. J was trimmed by 2 bases and V by 8 bases; bases with no gene match: 9. Looked up from germline, CDR1 is SGHVS and CDR2 is FQNEAQ.

A single count supports this clonotype. The junction differs from germline at one of its ends, possibly a read error. The chain uses TRBV6-5 and TRBJ1-2; D is unclear. Germline-derived CDR1 and CDR2 are MNHEY and SVGAGI. The CDR3 covers 15 residues. The CDR3 DNA sequence: TGTGCCAGCAGTTACCTGAGGGCCTCTGGCTATGGCTACGCCTTC. It specifies CASSYLRASGYGYAF.

This clonotype has only a few counts. The chain employs TRBV7-9 and TRBJ2-2; D is possibly TRBD2 (5 bases). Germline CDR1 is SEHNR and CDR2 is FQNEAQ (reference sequence). The CDR3 spans 16 residues. V was clipped by 1 base and J by 0 bases, with 9 bases between them. The CDR3, as DNA: TGTGCCAGCAGCTTAGATCCGGGAACGAACACCGGGGAGCTGTTTTTT. It specifies CASSLDPGTNTGELFF. Full variable domain (remainder filled in from reference TRBV7-9 and TRBJ2-2): DTGVSQNPRHKITKRGQNVTFRCDPISEHNRLYWYRQTLGQGPEFLTYFQNEAQLEKSRLLSDRFSAERPKGSFSTLEIQRTEQGDSAMYLCASSLDPGTNTGELFFGEGSRLTVL.

This clonotype was seen a few times. The chain carries TRBV20-1 and TRBJ1-5, with D tentatively TRBD1 (6 bases). Trimming took off 8 bases at V and 6 bases at J, with 17 bases between the two ends. There are 13 residues in the CDR3. The germline CDR1 and CDR2 sequences are DFQATT and SNEGSKA (reference sequence). The CDR3 loop reads CSPSAGAGQPQHF. The CDR3 DNA reads TGCAGTCCCTCGGCGGGGGCCGGTCAGCCCCAGCATTTT.

The chain recombines TRBV9 with TRBJ2-7; D is perhaps TRBD2 (5 bases). V lost 3 bases and J lost 1, with 14 bases in between. CDR3 length: 15 amino acids. CDR1 and CDR2 (germline): SGDLS, YYNGEE. The CDR3 DNA follows: TGTGCCAGCAGCGCGGACTCCCGTGTGTCCTACGAGCAGTACTTC. The encoded protein is CASSADSRVSYEQYF.